This T cell receptor beta chain was sequenced in a study of cytomegalovirus exposure and HLA in healthy donors. PCR primers comprised 60 Vbeta and 13 Jbeta primers. Using immunoSEQ multiplex PCR, the repertoire was profiled, and TCRdb retains in-frame clones only, with some absent. This table holds approximately 79,000 clones. The CDR3 is 16 residues long. The germline V gene encodes CDR1 MNHNY and CDR2 SVGAGI (reference sequence). Trimming removed 0 bases from V and 3 bases from J; junction bases left unmatched: 7. The source is a man aged 40-50 years in good health and CMV-seronegative. The chain is built from TRBV6-6 and TRBJ2-7, with TRBD2 matching 8 bases. The sequenced sample was PBMCs. The CDR3 DNA sequence: TGTGCCAGCAGTTACTCGAACCCCACTAGCGGCTACGAGCAGTACTTC. Amino acids: CASSYSNPTSGYEQYF.